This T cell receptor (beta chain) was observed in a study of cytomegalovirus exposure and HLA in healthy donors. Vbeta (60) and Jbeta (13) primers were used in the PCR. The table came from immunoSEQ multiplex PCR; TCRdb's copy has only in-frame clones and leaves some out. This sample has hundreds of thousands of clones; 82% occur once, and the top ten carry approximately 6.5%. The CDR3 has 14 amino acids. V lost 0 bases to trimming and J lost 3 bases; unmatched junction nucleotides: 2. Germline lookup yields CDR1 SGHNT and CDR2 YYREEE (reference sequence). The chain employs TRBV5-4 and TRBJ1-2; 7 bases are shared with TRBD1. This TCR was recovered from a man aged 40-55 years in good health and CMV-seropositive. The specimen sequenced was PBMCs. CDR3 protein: CASSLDGTDYGYTF. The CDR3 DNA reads TGTGCCAGCAGCTTGGACGGGACAGACTATGGCTACACCTTC.